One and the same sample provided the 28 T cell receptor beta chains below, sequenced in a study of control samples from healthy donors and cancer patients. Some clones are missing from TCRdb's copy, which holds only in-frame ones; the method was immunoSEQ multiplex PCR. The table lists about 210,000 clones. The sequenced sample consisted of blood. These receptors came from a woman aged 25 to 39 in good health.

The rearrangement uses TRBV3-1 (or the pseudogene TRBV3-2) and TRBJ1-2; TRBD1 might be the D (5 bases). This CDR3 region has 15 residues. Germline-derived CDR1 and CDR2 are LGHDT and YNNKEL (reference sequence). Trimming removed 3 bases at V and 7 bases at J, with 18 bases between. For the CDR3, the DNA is TGTGCCAGCAGCCACTTAACCAGGGTTTCGCGTGGCTACACCTTC. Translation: CASSHLTRVSRGYTF.

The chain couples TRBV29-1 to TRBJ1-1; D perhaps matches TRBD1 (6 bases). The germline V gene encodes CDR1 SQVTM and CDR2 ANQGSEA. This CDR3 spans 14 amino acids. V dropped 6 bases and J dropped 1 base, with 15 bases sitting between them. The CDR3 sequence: CSVPHRDENTEAFF. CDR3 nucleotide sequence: TGCAGCGTCCCACACAGGGATGAGAACACTGAAGCTTTCTTT. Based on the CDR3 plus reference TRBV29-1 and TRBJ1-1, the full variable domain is SAVISQKPSRDICQRGTSLTIQCQVDSQVTMMFWYRQQPGQSLTLIATANQGSEATYESGFVIDKFPISRPNLTFSTLTVSNMSPEDSSIYLCSVPHRDENTEAFFGQGTRLTVV.

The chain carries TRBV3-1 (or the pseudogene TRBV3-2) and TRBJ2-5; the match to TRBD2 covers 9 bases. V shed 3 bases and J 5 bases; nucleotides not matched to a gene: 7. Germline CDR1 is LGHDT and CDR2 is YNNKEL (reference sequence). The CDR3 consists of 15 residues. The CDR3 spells CASSQVSGGTETQYF. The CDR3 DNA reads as TGTGCCAGCAGCCAGGTTAGCGGGGGAACGGAGACCCAGTACTTC.

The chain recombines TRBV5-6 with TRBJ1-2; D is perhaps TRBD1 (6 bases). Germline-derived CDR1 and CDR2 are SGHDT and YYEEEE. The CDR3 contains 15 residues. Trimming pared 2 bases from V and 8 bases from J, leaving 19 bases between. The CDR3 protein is CASSLTGIGLLGYTF. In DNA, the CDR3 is TGTGCCAGCAGCTTAACAGGGATCGGGCTTCTAGGCTACACCTTC.

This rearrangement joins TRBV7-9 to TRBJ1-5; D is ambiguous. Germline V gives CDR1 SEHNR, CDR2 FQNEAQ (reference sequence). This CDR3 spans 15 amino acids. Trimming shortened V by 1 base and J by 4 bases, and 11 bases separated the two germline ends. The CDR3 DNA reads TGTGCCAGCAGCTTAGGCTCGGGGTATAATCAGCCCCAGCATTTT. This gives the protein CASSLGSGYNQPQHF.

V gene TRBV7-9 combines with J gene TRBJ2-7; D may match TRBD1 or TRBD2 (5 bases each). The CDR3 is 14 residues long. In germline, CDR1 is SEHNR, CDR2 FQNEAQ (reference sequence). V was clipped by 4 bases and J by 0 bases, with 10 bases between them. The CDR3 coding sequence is TGTGCCAGCAGCTGGGACCCCAGCTCCTACGAGCAGTACTTC. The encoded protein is CASSWDPSSYEQYF.

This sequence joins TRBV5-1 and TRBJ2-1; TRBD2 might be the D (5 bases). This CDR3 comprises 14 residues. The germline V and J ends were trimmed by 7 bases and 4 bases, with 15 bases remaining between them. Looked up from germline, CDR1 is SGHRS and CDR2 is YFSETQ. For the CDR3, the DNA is TGCGCCAGCTCGACAATCGGGGTTTACAATGAGCAGTTCTTC. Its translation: CASSTIGVYNEQFF.

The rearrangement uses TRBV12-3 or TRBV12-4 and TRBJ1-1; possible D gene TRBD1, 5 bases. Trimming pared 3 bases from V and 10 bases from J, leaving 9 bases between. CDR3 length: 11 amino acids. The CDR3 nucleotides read TGTGCCAGCAGTTTTGTGGGGGGAGCTTTCTTT. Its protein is CASSFVGGAFF.

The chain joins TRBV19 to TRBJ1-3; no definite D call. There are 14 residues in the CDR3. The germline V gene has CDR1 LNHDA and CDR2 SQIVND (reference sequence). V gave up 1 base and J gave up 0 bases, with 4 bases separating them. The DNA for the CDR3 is TGTGCCAGTAGTATAGGAGACTCTGGAAACACCATATATTTT. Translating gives CASSIGDSGNTIYF.

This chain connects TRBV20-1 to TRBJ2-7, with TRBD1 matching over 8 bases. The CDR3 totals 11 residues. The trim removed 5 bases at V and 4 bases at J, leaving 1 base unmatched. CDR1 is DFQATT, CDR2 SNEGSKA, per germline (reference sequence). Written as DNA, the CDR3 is TGCAGTGCTTGGGACAGGTACGAGCAGTACTTC. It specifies CSAWDRYEQYF.

The DNA of the CDR3 is TGTGCCAGCAGCTTACGTCAGGGTAACCGACAGCCCCAGCATTTT. Its protein is CASSLRQGNRQPQHF. The V gene is TRBV7-2, the J gene TRBJ1-5; weak D call: TRBD1 (5 bases). With 2 bases removed from V and 7 bases from J, the gap between germline ends came to 15 bases. The length of the CDR3 is 15 residues. Germline V lookup: CDR1 SGHTA, CDR2 FQGNSA. The full variable domain, in which reference TRBV7-2 and TRBJ1-5 provide the parts outside the CDR3, is GAGVSQSPSNKVTEKGKDVELRCDPISGHTALYWYRQSLGQGLEFLIYFQGNSAPDKSGLPSDRFSAERTGGSVSTLTIQRTQQEDSAVYLCASSLRQGNRQPQHFGDGTRLSIL.

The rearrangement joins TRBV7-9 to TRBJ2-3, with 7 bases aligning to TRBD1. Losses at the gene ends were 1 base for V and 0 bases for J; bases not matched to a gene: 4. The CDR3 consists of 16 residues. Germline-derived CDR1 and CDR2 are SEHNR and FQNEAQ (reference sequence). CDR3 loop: CASSLGTGYSTDTQYF. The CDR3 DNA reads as TGTGCCAGCAGCTTAGGGACAGGTTATAGCACAGATACGCAGTATTTT. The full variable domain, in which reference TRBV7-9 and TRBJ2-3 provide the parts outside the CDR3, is DTGVSQNPRHKITKRGQNVTFRCDPISEHNRLYWYRQTLGQGPEFLTYFQNEAQLEKSRLLSDRFSAERPKGSFSTLEIQRTEQGDSAMYLCASSLGTGYSTDTQYFGPGTRLTVL.

CDR3 in DNA: TGTGCCAGCAGTTCCTACAAGGGAGAAATCCATGGCTACACCTTC. This translates into CASSSYKGEIHGYTF. The chain links TRBV6-2 or TRBV6-3 to TRBJ1-2; D is uncertain. CDR3 length equals 15 residues. Germline CDR1 reads MNHEY; CDR2 reads SVGEGT. V was shortened by 4 bases and J by 6 bases, with 18 bases between the two germline ends.

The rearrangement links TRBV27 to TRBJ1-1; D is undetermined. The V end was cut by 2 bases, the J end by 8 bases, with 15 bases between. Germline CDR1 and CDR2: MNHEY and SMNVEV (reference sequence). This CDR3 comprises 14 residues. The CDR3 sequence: CASSLTAPTREAFF. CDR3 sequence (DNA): TGTGCCAGCAGTTTAACGGCACCTACTCGCGAAGCTTTCTTT.

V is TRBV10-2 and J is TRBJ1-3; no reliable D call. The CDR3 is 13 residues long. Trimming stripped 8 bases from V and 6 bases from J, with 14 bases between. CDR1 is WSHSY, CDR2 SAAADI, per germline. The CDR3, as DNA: TGCGCCAGCCCACCACGTCGACTAAACACCATATATTTT. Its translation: CASPPRRLNTIYF.

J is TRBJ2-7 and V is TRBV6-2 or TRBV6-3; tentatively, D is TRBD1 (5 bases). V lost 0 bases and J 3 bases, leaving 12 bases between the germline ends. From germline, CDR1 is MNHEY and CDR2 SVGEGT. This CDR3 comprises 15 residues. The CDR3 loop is CASSYSGASGYEQYF. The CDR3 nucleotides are TGTGCCAGCAGTTACTCAGGGGCGTCTGGCTACGAGCAGTACTTC.

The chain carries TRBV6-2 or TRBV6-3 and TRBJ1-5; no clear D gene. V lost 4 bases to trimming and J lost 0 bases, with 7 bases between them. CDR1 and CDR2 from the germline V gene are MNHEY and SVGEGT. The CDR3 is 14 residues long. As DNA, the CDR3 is TGTGCCAGCAGTTCACACCATAGCAATCAGCCCCAGCATTTT. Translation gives CASSSHHSNQPQHF.

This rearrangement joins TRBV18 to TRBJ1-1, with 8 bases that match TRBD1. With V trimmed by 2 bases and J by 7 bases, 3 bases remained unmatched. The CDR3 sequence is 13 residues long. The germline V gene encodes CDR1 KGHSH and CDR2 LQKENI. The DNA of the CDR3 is TGTGCCAGCTCACCAGACAGGGGTGGTGAAGCTTTCTTT. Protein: CASSPDRGGEAFF.

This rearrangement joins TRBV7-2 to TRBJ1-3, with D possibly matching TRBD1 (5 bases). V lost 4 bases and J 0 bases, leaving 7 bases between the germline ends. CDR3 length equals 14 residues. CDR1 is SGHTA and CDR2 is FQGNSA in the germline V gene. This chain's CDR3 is CASSSTASGNTIYF. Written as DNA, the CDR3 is TGTGCCAGCAGCTCGACAGCCTCTGGAAACACCATATATTTT. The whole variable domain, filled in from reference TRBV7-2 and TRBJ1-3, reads GAGVSQSPSNKVTEKGKDVELRCDPISGHTALYWYRQSLGQGLEFLIYFQGNSAPDKSGLPSDRFSAERTGGSVSTLTIQRTQQEDSAVYLCASSSTASGNTIYFGEGSWLTVV.

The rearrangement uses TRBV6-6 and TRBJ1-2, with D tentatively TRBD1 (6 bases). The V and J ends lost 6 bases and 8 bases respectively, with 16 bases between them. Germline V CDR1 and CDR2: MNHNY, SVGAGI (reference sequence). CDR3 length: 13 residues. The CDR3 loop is CASSPAGVGGYTF. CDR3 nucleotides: TGTGCCAGCAGCCCAGCAGGGGTCGGAGGCTACACCTTC.

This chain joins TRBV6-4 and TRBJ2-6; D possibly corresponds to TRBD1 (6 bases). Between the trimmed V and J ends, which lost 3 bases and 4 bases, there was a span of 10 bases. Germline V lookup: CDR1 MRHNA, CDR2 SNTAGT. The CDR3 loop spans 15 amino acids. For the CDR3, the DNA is TGTGCCAGCAGTGAGGGGGCGGAGGGGGCCAACGTCCTGACTTTC. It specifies CASSEGAEGANVLTF.

The CDR3 is CASSEPLGIYTEAFF. The CDR3 DNA sequence: TGTGCCAGCAGTGAACCCCTGGGGATTTACACTGAAGCTTTCTTT. This rearrangement joins TRBV6-1 to TRBJ1-1; D is ambiguous. This CDR3 has 15 residues. The germline V and J ends were trimmed by 2 bases and 3 bases, with 13 bases remaining between them. The germline gives CDR1 MNHNS, CDR2 SASEGT.

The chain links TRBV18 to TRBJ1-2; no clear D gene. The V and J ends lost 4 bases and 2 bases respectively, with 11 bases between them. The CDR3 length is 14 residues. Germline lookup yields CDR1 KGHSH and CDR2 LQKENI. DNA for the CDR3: TGTGCCAGCTCACGCCCGACGGAAAACTATGGCTACACCTTC. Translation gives CASSRPTENYGYTF.

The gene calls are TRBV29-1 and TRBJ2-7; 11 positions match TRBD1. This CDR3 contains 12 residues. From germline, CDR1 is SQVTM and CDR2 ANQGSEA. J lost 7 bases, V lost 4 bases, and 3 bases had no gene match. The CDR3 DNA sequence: TGCAGCGTTGGGACAGGGGGCAGGGAGCAGTACTTC. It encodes CSVGTGGREQYF.

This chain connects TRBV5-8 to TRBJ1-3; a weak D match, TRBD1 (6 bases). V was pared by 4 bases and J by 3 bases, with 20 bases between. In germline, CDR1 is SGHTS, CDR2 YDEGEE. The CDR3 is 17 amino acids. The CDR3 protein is CASSRIRGASVGNTIYF. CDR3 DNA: TGTGCCAGCAGCAGGATCAGGGGAGCCTCTGTTGGAAACACCATATATTTT.

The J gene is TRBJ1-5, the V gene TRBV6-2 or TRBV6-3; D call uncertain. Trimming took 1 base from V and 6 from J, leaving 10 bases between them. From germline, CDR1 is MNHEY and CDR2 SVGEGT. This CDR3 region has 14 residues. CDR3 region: CASSYFGSSQPQHF. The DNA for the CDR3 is TGTGCCAGCAGTTACTTCGGGTCTAGTCAGCCCCAGCATTTT.

CDR3 in amino acids: CASSLSAEAFF. In DNA form, the CDR3 reads TGTGCCAGCAGTTTAAGTGCTGAAGCTTTCTTT. This sequence joins TRBV28 and TRBJ1-1; D is uncertain. The CDR3 runs to 11 residues. Germline V gene data show CDR1 as MDHEN and CDR2 as SYDVKM. Between the trimmed V and J ends, which lost 2 bases and 6 bases, there was a span of 4 bases.

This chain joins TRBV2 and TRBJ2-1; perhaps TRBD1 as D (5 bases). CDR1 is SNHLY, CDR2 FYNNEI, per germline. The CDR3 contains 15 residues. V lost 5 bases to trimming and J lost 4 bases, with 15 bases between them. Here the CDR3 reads CASSLRDDRYNEQFF. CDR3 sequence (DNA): TGTGCCAGCAGTCTGCGAGACGACAGATACAATGAGCAGTTCTTC.